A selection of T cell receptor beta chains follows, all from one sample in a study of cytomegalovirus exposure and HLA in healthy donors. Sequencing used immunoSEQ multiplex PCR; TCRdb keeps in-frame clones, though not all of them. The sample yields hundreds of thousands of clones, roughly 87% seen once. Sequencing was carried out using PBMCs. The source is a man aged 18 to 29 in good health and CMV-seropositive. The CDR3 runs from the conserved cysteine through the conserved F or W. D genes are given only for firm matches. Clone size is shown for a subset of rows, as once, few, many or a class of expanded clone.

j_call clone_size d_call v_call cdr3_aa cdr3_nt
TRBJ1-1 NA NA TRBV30 CAWTMDGDTEAFF TGTGCCTGGACTATGGATGGAGACACTGAAGCTTTCTTT
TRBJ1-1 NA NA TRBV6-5 CASSYSEGPTEAFF TGTGCCAGCAGTTACTCGGAGGGACCCACTGAAGCTTTCTTT
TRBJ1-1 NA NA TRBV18 CASAMGRNTEAFF TGTGCCAGCGCAATGGGTAGGAACACTGAAGCTTTCTTT
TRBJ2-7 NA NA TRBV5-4 CASSLDRRSYEQYF TGTGCCAGCAGCTTGGACAGGCGATCCTACGAGCAGTACTTC
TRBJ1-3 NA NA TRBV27 CASSPTSGNTIYF TGTGCCAGCAGTCCGACCTCTGGAAACACCATATATTTT
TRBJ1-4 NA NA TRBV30 CAWSPSSGKLFF TGTGCCTGGAGCCCATCGTCCGGAAAACTGTTTTTT
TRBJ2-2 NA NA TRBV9 CASSVEVAGELFF TGTGCCAGCAGCGTAGAGGTGGCAGGGGAGCTGTTTTTT
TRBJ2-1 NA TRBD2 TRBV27 CASSLGLAGGLAYNEQFF TGTGCCAGCAGTTTGGGACTAGCGGGAGGTCTGGCCTACAATGAGCAGTTCTTC
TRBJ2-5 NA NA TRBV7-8 CASSLIRDQETQYF TGTGCCAGCAGCTTAATCCGGGATCAAGAGACCCAGTACTTC
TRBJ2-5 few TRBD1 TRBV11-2 CASTKTGVETQYF TGTGCCAGCACCAAGACAGGGGTAGAGACCCAGTACTTC
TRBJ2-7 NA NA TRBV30 CAWSAYKYEQYF TGTGCCTGGAGTGCCTACAAGTACGAGCAGTACTTC